These 11 T cell receptor beta chains were all obtained from the same sample, sequenced in a study of identical twins. Each CDR3 protein is one row after TCRdb ran MiXCR on the 5' RACE reads. Among under 900,000 distinct CDR3 sequences, around a sixth were seen once, and the ten largest hold 10% to 15%. The same sample was also used in a study of T cells expressing NK-cell markers.

Sequenced input: PBMCs. These receptor sequences come from a woman under 30 in good health.

This clonotype appeared a few times. The chain has TRBV27 and TRBJ2-7, with D unclear. The CDR3 covers 13 residues. In germline, CDR1 is MNHEY, CDR2 SMNVEV (reference sequence). V was trimmed by 8 bases and J by 3 bases, leaving 14 bases between them. Here the CDR3 reads CASGLRTDYEQYF. The CDR3 DNA follows: TGTGCCAGCGGCCTCAGGACGGACTACGAGCAGTACTTC.

In its sample, this clonotype was seen a few times. CDR3 DNA: TGCAGCGTTGCCTCCTTGGGTGAGCAGTTCTTC. Its protein is CSVASLGEQFF. The chain links TRBV29-1 to TRBJ2-1; no reliable D call. Trimming stripped 4 bases from V and 9 bases from J, with 10 bases between. CDR3 length: 11 amino acids. Germline V gene lookup returns CDR1 SQVTM and CDR2 ANQGSEA.

J is TRBJ2-7 and V is TRBV6-1, with D unclear. V lost 7 bases and J 1 base, leaving 14 bases between the germline ends. This CDR3 contains 14 residues. CDR1 and CDR2 (germline): MNHNS, SASEGT. The DNA for the CDR3 is TGTGCCAGCACCCCCCGGACGGCTTCCTACGAGCAGTACTTC. It specifies CASTPRTASYEQYF.

The chain combines TRBV29-1 with TRBJ1-2, with D maybe TRBD1 (5 bases). Germline lookup yields CDR1 SQVTM and CDR2 ANQGSEA. This CDR3 has 13 amino acids. V lost 4 bases and J 4 bases, leaving 13 bases between the germline ends. CDR3 bases: TGCAGCGTTGTGGGGGGGAATCGCTATGGCTACACCTTC. Encoded protein: CSVVGGNRYGYTF.

The chain couples TRBV21-1 to TRBJ2-6; no DNA check was done on the table's D call, TRBD1. TRBV21-1 is classified as a pseudogene. CDR3 length: 19 residues. CDR3 DNA sequence: TGTGCCAGCAGCAAAGGGAGGGACAGGGACAACTCTGGGGCCAACGTCCTGACTTTC. Amino acid sequence: CASSKGRDRDNSGANVLTF.

The rearrangement joins TRBV6-5 to TRBJ1-1; D is undetermined. V lost 2 bases, J lost 0 bases, and 10 bases lay in between. Germline values: CDR1 MNHEY, CDR2 SVGAGI. The CDR3 length is 15 residues. The CDR3 DNA reads TGTGCCAGCAGTTACGACGCCAGGATGAACACTGAAGCTTTCTTT. It specifies CASSYDARMNTEAFF.

The rearrangement joins TRBV11-2 to TRBJ2-2, with D possibly being TRBD2 (6 bases). Looked up from germline, CDR1 is SGHAT and CDR2 is FQNNGV. The CDR3 length is 16 residues. Trimming stripped 4 bases from V and 4 bases from J, with 16 bases between. CDR3 sequence reads: CASSSHSGDRTGELFF. CDR3 in DNA: TGTGCCAGCAGCTCTCACTCGGGAGATCGCACCGGGGAGCTGTTTTTT. Combining the CDR3 with reference TRBV11-2 and TRBJ2-2 gives the whole variable domain EAGVAQSPRYKIIEKRQSVAFWCNPISGHATLYWYQQILGQGPKLLIQFQNNGVVDDSQLPKDRFSAERLKGVDSTLKIQPAKLEDSAVYLCASSSHSGDRTGELFFGEGSRLTVL.

The chain uses TRBV7-9 and TRBJ2-1; 10 positions agree with TRBD2. CDR3 length: 12 residues. J gave up 11 bases and V 5 bases, and 3 bases lay outside the gene matches. Per germline, CDR1 SEHNR and CDR2 FQNEAQ (reference sequence). The CDR3, as DNA: TGTGCCAGCAGCCCTAGCGGGAGCAAGCAGTTCTTC. Its protein is CASSPSGSKQFF.

This clonotype was counted only a few times. The chain combines TRBV7-9 with TRBJ2-7; D remains ambiguous. CDR1 is SEHNR and CDR2 is FQNEAQ in the germline V gene (reference sequence). The CDR3 is 13 amino acids. Deletions cut 4 bases from V and 4 bases from J, with 11 bases between. The CDR3: CASSSSLVYEQYF. For the CDR3, the DNA is TGTGCCAGCAGCTCCAGCCTCGTATACGAGCAGTACTTC. The full variable domain, rest sourced from reference TRBV7-9 and TRBJ2-7, is DTGVSQNPRHKITKRGQNVTFRCDPISEHNRLYWYRQTLGQGPEFLTYFQNEAQLEKSRLLSDRFSAERPKGSFSTLEIQRTEQGDSAMYLCASSSSLVYEQYFGPGTRLTVT.

This clonotype was observed a few times. This rearrangement joins TRBV12-3 or TRBV12-4 to TRBJ2-2, with TRBD2 as a possible D gene (5 bases). The CDR3 extends over 15 amino acids. Trimming cost V 6 bases and J 5 bases, with 16 bases left between them. Here the CDR3 reads CASSPSARRTGELFF. DNA of the CDR3: TGTGCCAGCAGCCCGAGTGCCAGGAGGACCGGGGAGCTGTTTTTT.

The J gene is TRBJ2-7, the V gene TRBV6-1, with TRBD1 matching 7 bases. The CDR3 runs to 14 residues. V trimming: 6 bases; J trimming: 1 base; junction bases outside the gene matches: 6. Germline loops: CDR1 MNHNS, CDR2 SASEGT. The CDR3 bases are TGTGCCAGCAGGGCTGACAGGGCTTCCTACGAGCAGTACTTC. It translates to CASRADRASYEQYF.